The 20 T cell receptor beta chains given below trace back to one sample, sequenced in a study of technical replicates of blood from several donors. Sequencing used immunoSEQ multiplex PCR; TCRdb keeps in-frame clones, though not all of them. Among tens of thousands of clones listed, around 95% were seen once. Sequenced sample: PBMCs. The source is a human donor in good health. Some clones in this sample may be carry-over from other donors' samples.

V and J are TRBV19 and TRBJ2-7; 11 nucleotides agree with TRBD2. The germline CDR1 and CDR2 sequences are LNHDA and SQIVND (reference sequence). J lost 6 bases, V lost 5 bases, and 9 bases had no gene match. The CDR3 extends over 15 amino acids. Written as DNA, the CDR3 is TGTGCCAGTAGTCCTGTAGCGGGAGGGGCTTCCGAGCAGTACTTC. Amino acid sequence: CASSPVAGGASEQYF.

The gene calls are TRBV30 and TRBJ2-3, with 7 nucleotides matching TRBD2. Trimming removed 3 bases from V and 4 bases from J; junction bases left unmatched: 1. The germline gives CDR1 GTSNPN, CDR2 SVGIG (reference sequence). The CDR3 sequence is 12 residues long. The CDR3 region is CAWRRESDTQYF. In DNA form, the CDR3 reads TGTGCCTGGAGGCGGGAGTCAGATACGCAGTATTTT.

The CDR3 bases are TGTGCCAGCAGCTTGTACAGGGACCTCAATCAGCCCCAGCATTTT. Residues: CASSLYRDLNQPQHF. The rearrangement uses TRBV5-8 and TRBJ1-5; tentatively, D is TRBD1 (6 bases). Germline V gene lookup returns CDR1 SGHTS and CDR2 YDEGEE. The length of the CDR3 is 15 residues. Deletions cut 1 base from V and 3 bases from J, with 11 bases between.

The V and J genes are TRBV5-6 and TRBJ2-5, with 8 bases that match TRBD1. V was pared by 4 bases and J by 7 bases, with 6 bases of the junction left unmatched. This CDR3 region has 13 residues. CDR1 is SGHDT, CDR2 YYEEEE, per germline. The chain's CDR3 is CASSRNRGTTQYF. CDR3 DNA sequence: TGTGCCAGCAGCAGAAACAGGGGGACGACCCAGTACTTC. The full variable domain, in which reference TRBV5-6 and TRBJ2-5 provide the parts outside the CDR3, is DAGVTQSPTHLIKTRGQQVTLRCSPKSGHDTVSWYQQALGQGPQFIFQYYEEEERQRGNFPDRFSGHQFPNYSSELNVNALLLGDSALYLCASSRNRGTTQYFGPGTRLLVL.

V gene TRBV30 combines with J gene TRBJ1-1; no reliable D call. V was trimmed by 2 bases and J by 0 bases, leaving 7 bases between them. Germline V CDR1 and CDR2: GTSNPN, SVGIG (reference sequence). The CDR3 runs 13 residues. Here the CDR3 DNA reads TGTGCCTGGAGTCTCCAGGTGAACACTGAAGCTTTCTTT. This codes for CAWSLQVNTEAFF.

Here the CDR3 DNA reads TGTGCCAGCAGCCCGGGACAGGGTATAGGCGGGGAGCTGTTTTTT. Translation gives CASSPGQGIGGELFF. J is TRBJ2-2 and V is TRBV7-2; 9 nucleotides align to TRBD1. Looked up from germline, CDR1 is SGHTA and CDR2 is FQGNSA. CDR3 size: 15 residues. J lost 7 bases, V lost 5 bases, and 8 bases had no gene match.

V and J are TRBV7-9 and TRBJ2-2; 9 nucleotides match TRBD1. Trimming took 3 bases from V and 1 from J; bases not matched to a gene: 12. The CDR3 is made up of 19 amino acids. The germline V gene has CDR1 SEHNR and CDR2 FQNEAQ (reference sequence). CDR3 region: CASSLAWKDRGKNTGELFF. CDR3 bases: TGTGCCAGCAGCTTGGCATGGAAGGACAGGGGAAAGAACACCGGGGAGCTGTTTTTT. The whole variable domain, filled in from reference TRBV7-9 and TRBJ2-2, reads DTGVSQNPRHKITKRGQNVTFRCDPISEHNRLYWYRQTLGQGPEFLTYFQNEAQLEKSRLLSDRFSAERPKGSFSTLEIQRTEQGDSAMYLCASSLAWKDRGKNTGELFFGEGSRLTVL.

This rearrangement joins TRBV18 to TRBJ1-2; D is undetermined. The length of the CDR3 is 13 residues. CDR1 and CDR2 from the germline V gene are KGHSH and LQKENI. The germline V and J ends were trimmed by 6 bases and 8 bases, with 16 bases remaining between them. CDR3 in DNA: TGTGCCAGCTCGGAGTGGGTCCAGCAGGGCTACACCTTC. Its translation: CASSEWVQQGYTF.

This clone was picked up one time. V and J are TRBV7-6 and TRBJ2-2, with D maybe TRBD1 (5 bases). Germline CDR1 is SGHVS and CDR2 is FNYEAQ. The CDR3 runs to 14 residues. The germline V and J ends were trimmed by 5 bases and 0 bases, with 7 bases remaining between them. The CDR3 loop is CASSPTANTGELFF. The CDR3 DNA follows: TGTGCCAGCAGCCCGACAGCGAACACCGGGGAGCTGTTTTTT. The full variable domain, completed using reference TRBV7-6 and TRBJ2-2, is GAGVSQSPRYKVTKRGQDVALRCDPISGHVSLYWYRQALGQGPEFLTYFNYEAQQDKSGLPNDRFSAERPEGSISTLTIQRTEQRDSAMYRCASSPTANTGELFFGEGSRLTVL.

This rearrangement joins TRBV5-4 to TRBJ2-5, with D perhaps TRBD1 (6 bases). Looked up from germline, CDR1 is SGHNT and CDR2 is YYREEE (reference sequence). V was shortened by 0 bases and J by 2 bases, with 8 bases between the two germline ends. The CDR3 covers 14 residues. DNA of the CDR3: TGTGCCAGCAGCTTGGGGGGACAACAAGAGACCCAGTACTTC. It is translated as CASSLGGQQETQYF. Supplemented by reference TRBV5-4 and TRBJ2-5, the full variable domain reads ETGVTQSPTHLIKTRGQQVTLRCSSQSGHNTVSWYQQALGQGPQFIFQYYREEENGRGNFPPRFSGLQFPNYSSELNVNALELDDSALYLCASSLGGQQETQYFGPGTRLLVL.

This clone was counted a single time. The gene calls are TRBV4-2 and TRBJ2-1; TRBD2 aligns across 8 bases. From germline, CDR1 is LGHNA and CDR2 YNFKEQ. V shed 0 bases and J 8 bases; nucleotides not matched to a gene: 9. The CDR3 loop spans 16 amino acids. The CDR3 sequence: CASSQDLPGGPDEQFF. CDR3 DNA sequence: TGTGCCAGCAGCCAAGATTTACCGGGAGGGCCGGATGAGCAGTTCTTC.

This chain joins TRBV27 and TRBJ2-2; D is ambiguous. The CDR3 covers 15 residues. V lost 0 bases to trimming and J lost 6 bases, with 11 bases between them. Germline CDR1 reads MNHEY; CDR2 reads SMNVEV (reference sequence). The CDR3 nucleotides are TGTGCCAGCAGTTTATCGTTGTTTACGGCCGGGGAGCTGTTTTTT. Protein: CASSLSLFTAGELFF.

The J gene is TRBJ1-1, the V gene TRBV10-3, with D possibly matching TRBD1 (5 bases). V lost 2 bases, J lost 6 bases, and 13 bases lay in between. This CDR3 is 14 amino acids long. The germline V gene encodes CDR1 ENHRY and CDR2 SYGVKD. CDR3 protein: CAISETETASEAFF. The CDR3, as DNA: TGTGCCATCAGTGAGACCGAGACAGCATCTGAAGCTTTCTTT.

V usage is TRBV7-2 and J usage is TRBJ2-5; a weak D match, TRBD1 (6 bases). Trimming cost V 0 bases and J 4 bases, with 12 bases left between them. This CDR3 region has 15 residues. From germline, CDR1 is SGHTA and CDR2 FQGNSA. The CDR3 reads CASSLAGPGVETQYF. Written as DNA, the CDR3 is TGTGCCAGCAGCTTAGCGGGGCCAGGGGTAGAGACCCAGTACTTC.

Here the CDR3 DNA reads TGTGCCAGCAGCTGGACAGCCAAGGAGACCCAGTACTTC. Its translation: CASSWTAKETQYF. V and J are TRBV7-2 and TRBJ2-5; D may be TRBD1 (6 bases). The CDR3 length is 13 residues. V was clipped by 4 bases and J by 5 bases, with 11 bases between them. Germline CDR1 and CDR2: SGHTA and FQGNSA.

CDR3 amino acids: CAWSIGQGAIQPQHF. CDR3 sequence (DNA): TGTGCCTGGAGCATCGGACAGGGGGCGATTCAGCCCCAGCATTTT. This chain connects TRBV30 to TRBJ1-5, with TRBD1 matching 11 bases. This CDR3 region has 15 residues. The germline V gene encodes CDR1 GTSNPN and CDR2 SVGIG (reference sequence). J was trimmed by 6 bases and V by 3 bases; bases with no gene match: 7.

This clone showed up just once. The gene calls are TRBV5-4 and TRBJ2-5, with 8 bases identical to TRBD2. J gave up 7 bases and V 4 bases, and 12 bases lay outside the gene matches. Germline loops: CDR1 SGHNT, CDR2 YYREEE (reference sequence). This CDR3 has 15 amino acids. The CDR3, as DNA: TGTGCCAGCAGCCCGCGGGGGGCCCAGGGAATGACCCAGTACTTC. Translated, it gives CASSPRGAQGMTQYF. Filled out from reference TRBV5-4 and TRBJ2-5, the complete variable domain reads ETGVTQSPTHLIKTRGQQVTLRCSSQSGHNTVSWYQQALGQGPQFIFQYYREEENGRGNFPPRFSGLQFPNYSSELNVNALELDDSALYLCASSPRGAQGMTQYFGPGTRLLVL.

The gene calls are TRBV7-9 and TRBJ1-2, with 7 bases that match TRBD1. CDR3 length: 14 residues. With V trimmed by 6 bases and J by 6 bases, 10 bases remained unmatched. Germline assignment: CDR1 SEHNR and CDR2 FQNEAQ (reference sequence). The CDR3 here is CASSSRGGTDGYTF. Here the CDR3 DNA reads TGTGCCAGCAGTTCCCGGGGCGGGACAGATGGCTACACCTTC.

The chain employs TRBV4-3 and TRBJ2-7; 7 bases match TRBD1. The CDR3 runs 14 residues. With V trimmed by 4 bases and J by 4 bases, 7 bases remained unmatched. CDR1 and CDR2 from the germline V gene are LGHNA and YSLEER. This CDR3 is CASSPWTGPYEQYF. As DNA, the CDR3 is TGCGCCAGCAGCCCTTGGACAGGCCCTTACGAGCAGTACTTC.

The chain has TRBV2 and TRBJ1-5, with TRBD1 identical over 10 bases. Unmatched junction bases numbered 4, after V lost 11 bases and J lost 6 bases. The CDR3 contains 12 residues. Germline CDR1 is SNHLY and CDR2 is FYNNEI. The CDR3 sequence is CAGGQGRQPQHF. CDR3 in DNA: TGTGCCGGGGGACAGGGGCGTCAGCCCCAGCATTTT. Together with reference TRBV2 and TRBJ1-5, the CDR3 gives the full variable domain: EPEVTQTPSHQVTQMGQEVILRCVPISNHLYFYWYRQILGQKVEFLVSFYNNEISEKSEIFDDQFSVERPDGSNFTLKIRSTKLEDSAMYFCAGGQGRQPQHFGDGTRLSIL.